Presented here are 10 T cell receptor beta chains from one specimen sequenced in a study of human T cells and chemical hapten exposure. TCRdb fed the RACE reads into MiXCR, producing one record per CDR3 protein. Among some 350,000 distinct CDR3 sequences, approximately 6.3% were seen once, and the ten largest hold less than 10%. Time point indicated: patch test 1, 2 weeks after DPC sensitization. The treatment is: therapeutic diphenylcyclopropenone sensitization with weekly scalp DPC. This material consisted of whole blood, taken in connection with sensitization to the hapten diphenylcyclopropenone (DPC). Receptors were obtained from a woman younger than 30 with alopecia areata. Some clones in this sample may be carry-over from other donors' samples.

This clonotype was picked up many times. V gene TRBV28 combines with J gene TRBJ2-6, with D maybe TRBD2 (5 bases). This CDR3 has 14 amino acids. With 4 bases removed from V and 4 bases from J, the gap between germline ends came to 8 bases. Germline V lookup: CDR1 MDHEN, CDR2 SYDVKM. The chain's CDR3 is CASSSGLGANVLTF. The DNA for the CDR3 is TGTGCCAGCAGTTCAGGACTCGGGGCCAACGTCCTGACTTTC.

Here the CDR3 reads CASSPRTFSTGELFF. Written as DNA, the CDR3 is TGTGCCAGCAGCCCCAGGACATTTTCCACCGGGGAGCTGTTTTTT. The gene calls are TRBV7-3 and TRBJ2-2; maybe TRBD1 (5 bases). The germline V gene has CDR1 SGHTA and CDR2 FQGTGA. Trimming left V 5 bases short and J 4 bases short, with 14 bases between. This CDR3 comprises 15 residues.

V gene TRBV6-5 combines with J gene TRBJ1-6; no reliable D call. This CDR3 is built from 15 residues. With 1 base removed from V and 7 bases from J, the gap between germline ends came to 11 bases. Germline values: CDR1 MNHEY, CDR2 SVGAGI. The CDR3 nucleotides read TGTGCCAGCAGTTACTGGACGGCCACAAATTCACCCCTCCACTTT. It encodes CASSYWTATNSPLHF.

A few counts support this clonotype. This chain connects TRBV24-1 to TRBJ2-2; TRBD1 aligns across 8 bases. Germline V lookup: CDR1 KGHDR, CDR2 SFDVKD. J was trimmed by 0 bases and V by 3 bases; bases with no gene match: 5. The CDR3 extends over 17 amino acids. CDR3 coding DNA: TGTGCCACCAGTGATCCCCCGGGACAGGCGAACACCGGGGAGCTGTTTTTT. Its translation is CATSDPPGQANTGELFF.

This clonotype was detected a few times. This chain uses TRBV6-5 with TRBJ1-4; D may be TRBD1 (5 bases). The V gene lost 5 bases and the J gene lost 8 bases, with 21 bases spanning the gap. CDR3 length equals 16 residues. Germline V gene data show CDR1 as MNHEY and CDR2 as SVGAGI. CDR3 sequence reads: CASSLTGPGPREKLFF. The CDR3 DNA follows: TGTGCCAGCAGTCTGACGGGGCCAGGGCCGCGGGAAAAACTGTTTTTT.

The rearrangement uses TRBV19 and TRBJ1-5, with a tentative D call TRBD1 (6 bases). This CDR3 region has 17 residues. The germline gives CDR1 LNHDA, CDR2 SQIVND (reference sequence). The V and J ends lost 4 bases and 4 bases respectively, with 20 bases between them. CDR3 bases: TGTGCCAGTAGTAGCCAATACAGGGAGGTGGGGAATCAGCCCCAGCATTTT. It encodes CASSSQYREVGNQPQHF.

This clonotype was picked up a small number of times. The rearrangement links TRBV6-5 to TRBJ1-1; the D is unclear. Germline V CDR1 and CDR2: MNHEY, SVGAGI. This CDR3 comprises 13 residues. V was shortened by 6 bases and J by 4 bases, with 12 bases between the two germline ends. The CDR3 sequence is CASSPGRFTEAFF. The CDR3 DNA follows: TGTGCCAGCAGCCCTGGTCGTTTCACTGAAGCTTTCTTT.

This sequence joins TRBV7-3 and TRBJ1-6; TRBD1 might be the D (5 bases). The CDR3 has 15 amino acids. The ends were cut back, 3 bases at V and 6 bases at J, with 12 bases in the middle. Per germline, CDR1 SGHTA and CDR2 FQGTGA. The CDR3 sequence is CASSLHQGGNSPLHF. DNA for the CDR3: TGTGCCAGCAGCTTGCATCAGGGCGGTAATTCACCCCTCCACTTT.

This clonotype was picked up a small number of times. The chain is built from TRBV4-3 and TRBJ2-5; D gene ambiguous. The ends were cut back, 0 bases at V and 4 bases at J, with 12 bases in the middle. This CDR3 region has 15 residues. The germline V gene has CDR1 LGHNA and CDR2 YSLEER. CDR3 nucleotides: TGCGCCAGCAGCCAAGATACCGCACCCCCAGAGACCCAGTACTTC. This gives the protein CASSQDTAPPETQYF.

In this sample, this clonotype turned up once. This rearrangement joins TRBV12-5 to TRBJ1-2; unclear D gene. Trimming took off 5 bases at V and 5 bases at J, with 9 bases between the two ends. Germline V gives CDR1 LGHNT, CDR2 FRNRAP. CDR3 size: 12 residues. The CDR3 DNA is TGTGCTAGTGGTATAGACGGGTATGGCTACACCTTC. The encoded protein is CASGIDGYGYTF.